Sequencing of this T cell receptor (beta chain) was carried out in a study of cytomegalovirus exposure and HLA in healthy donors. The study, taken as a whole, reports: The classifier was said to identify cytomegalovirus status with high specificity and sensitivity.

Trimming stripped 1 base from V and 5 bases from J, with 11 bases between. CDR3 size: 14 residues. Germline V gene sequence: CDR1 SGHVS, CDR2 FNYEAQ. The table came from immunoSEQ multiplex PCR; TCRdb's copy has only in-frame clones and leaves some out. This sample carries about 250,000 clones, approximately 84% of them seen once, and the ten largest clones take around 12%. Comments on this clone: No antigen is known for it.

This clonotype was sampled from a man between 18 and 29 years old in good health and CMV-seropositive. Specimen: PBMCs. The V call is TRBV7-6, the J call TRBJ1-1; D is undetermined. The CDR3 nucleotides read TGTGCCAGCAGCTTAGGAGGTGGGGAGACTGAAGCTTTCTTT. As protein: CASSLGGGETEAFF. The full variable domain, with the rest looked up from reference TRBV7-6 and TRBJ1-1, is GAGVSQSPRYKVTKRGQDVALRCDPISGHVSLYWYRQALGQGPEFLTYFNYEAQQDKSGLPNDRFSAERPEGSISTLTIQRTEQRDSAMYRCASSLGGGETEAFFGQGTRLTVV.